This passage covers 21 T cell receptor beta chains from one sample sequenced in a study of blood T cells in healthy people across ages. A J-beta primer mix and a sample-barcoded 5' primer were used in a second PCR of about 7 to 12 cycles. Each CDR3 protein is one row after TCRdb ran MiXCR on the 5' RACE reads. Here the sample spans 890,000 or so distinct CDR3 sequences, less than 80% being singletons. The sequenced sample was blood. These receptor sequences come from a man aged 25-45 years in good health.

The chain is built from TRBV28 and TRBJ1-5; 8 bases are shared with TRBD1. The CDR3 spans 15 residues. J lost 6 bases, V lost 6 bases, and 10 bases had no gene match. Germline V gene sequence: CDR1 MDHEN, CDR2 SYDVKM. CDR3 sequence reads: CASSHGQGRVQPQHF. The DNA of the CDR3 is TGTGCCAGCAGCCACGGACAGGGTCGGGTTCAGCCCCAGCATTTT.

This clonotype was seen a handful of times. The chain is built from TRBV29-1 and TRBJ2-1, with D possibly being TRBD2 (7 bases). Germline CDR1 and CDR2: SQVTM and ANQGSEA. This CDR3 spans 12 amino acids. V lost 6 bases, J lost 9 bases, and 15 bases lay in between. CDR3 protein: CSVLGGGGEQFF. CDR3 coding DNA: TGCAGCGTCCTTGGGGGCGGGGGTGAGCAGTTCTTC.

As concerns this clonotype: Given a much more abundant clone one base away, this may be a read error. The rearrangement uses TRBV24-1 and TRBJ2-4; TRBD2 is a possible D gene (5 bases). There are 16 residues in the CDR3. CDR1 and CDR2 (germline): KGHDR, SFDVKD. For the CDR3, the DNA is TGTGCCACCAGTGGAGGGCAGACCCTAGCCAAAACCATTCAGTACTTC. The encoded protein is CATSGGQTLAKTIQYF.

This sequence joins TRBV7-8 and TRBJ2-7; possibly TRBD2 for D (6 bases). Trimming stripped 6 bases from V and 2 bases from J, with 17 bases between. Germline V CDR1 and CDR2: SGHVS, FQNEAQ. This CDR3 has 15 amino acids. The CDR3 nucleotides read TGTGCCAGCAGTCCTCAACGACGGGGGACCTACGAGCAGTACTTC. The encoded protein is CASSPQRRGTYEQYF.

The J gene is TRBJ1-2, the V gene TRBV11-3; TRBD1 might be the D (5 bases). This CDR3 has 15 residues. Trimming took 1 base from V and 1 from J, leaving 10 bases between them. Germline V lookup: CDR1 SGHNT, CDR2 YENEEA. CDR3 protein: CASSLGGDDNYGYTF. CDR3 nucleotide sequence: TGTGCCAGCAGCTTAGGAGGGGACGATAACTATGGCTACACCTTC.

Regarding this clonotype: A junction boundary mismatches the germline segment, possibly from a read error. The V gene is TRBV20-1, the J gene TRBJ2-4; D gene uncertain. CDR3 length equals 13 residues. Germline V gene lookup returns CDR1 DFQATT and CDR2 SNEGSKA (reference sequence). The CDR3 bases are TGCAGTGCTAGTCAACGTTCCAAAACCATTCAGTACTTC. This translates into CSASQRSKTIQYF.

V gene TRBV12-3 or TRBV12-4 combines with J gene TRBJ2-1; the match to TRBD1 covers 7 bases. This CDR3 is 15 amino acids long. With 6 bases clipped from V and 0 bases from J, the junction kept 5 bases outside the gene matches. CDR3 protein: CASRRQGSSYNEQFF. CDR3 nucleotide sequence: TGTGCCAGCAGGCGACAGGGAAGCTCCTACAATGAGCAGTTCTTC.

The rearrangement uses TRBV28 and TRBJ2-3, with no clear D. Germline-derived CDR1 and CDR2 are MDHEN and SYDVKM. Trimming cost V 6 bases and J 8 bases, with 12 bases left between them. This CDR3 is 12 amino acids long. As DNA, the CDR3 is TGTGCCAGCAGCTCTCTCCTCCTTACGCAGTATTTT. As protein: CASSSLLLTQYF.

The chain has TRBV25-1 and TRBJ2-4; D might be TRBD1 (6 bases). V gave up 10 bases and J gave up 1 base, with 14 bases separating them. This CDR3 comprises 14 residues. Looked up from germline, CDR1 is MGHDK and CDR2 is SYGVNS. DNA of the CDR3: TGTGCCACCTCAACTCAGGGGGCCAAAAACATTCAGTACTTC. Translation gives CATSTQGAKNIQYF.

V gene TRBV27 combines with J gene TRBJ2-4, with 8 nucleotides matching TRBD2. The DNA matches TRBJ2-7 better at its end, which makes the J call doubtful. The germline gives CDR1 MNHEY, CDR2 SMNVEV (reference sequence). The CDR3 is 14 residues long. CDR3 sequence reads: CASAYGGGAYEQYF. Here the CDR3 DNA reads TGTGCCAGCGCCTACGGGGGGGGCGCCTACGAGCAGTACTTC.

This sequence joins TRBV2 and TRBJ1-2; 7 positions match TRBD1. V gave up 1 base and J gave up 4 bases; unmatched junction bases: 6. The germline CDR1 and CDR2 sequences are SNHLY and FYNNEI. The CDR3 spans 15 residues. The CDR3 DNA sequence: TGTGCCAGCAGTGAAGGAGGGGGCGCTGGCTATGGCTACACCTTC. Its translation: CASSEGGGAGYGYTF.

Only a few counts were recorded for this clonotype. The chain links TRBV20-1 to TRBJ1-2; D is uncertain. CDR3 length equals 14 residues. CDR1 is DFQATT, CDR2 SNEGSKA, per germline (reference sequence). V was cut by 2 bases and J by 8 bases, with 18 bases left in between. The CDR3 reads CSARNEGTKDGYTF. DNA for the CDR3: TGCAGTGCTAGAAACGAGGGAACGAAGGACGGCTACACCTTC.

This clonotype was recorded a few times. This chain connects TRBV12-3 or TRBV12-4 to TRBJ1-2; D call uncertain. This CDR3 has 13 residues. Between the trimmed V and J ends, which lost 0 bases and 8 bases, there was a span of 10 bases. The CDR3 spells CASSLASTLGYTF. The CDR3 region has the DNA TGTGCCAGCAGTTTAGCCAGTACCCTGGGCTACACCTTC.

J is TRBJ2-6 and V is TRBV28; maybe TRBD1 (5 bases). The V end was cut by 8 bases, the J end by 2 bases, with 19 bases between. Per the germline V gene, CDR1 is MDHEN and CDR2 is SYDVKM. The CDR3 has 17 amino acids. In nucleotides, the CDR3 is TGTGCCAGCCTCGCTGTGGGGCGAGGAACTGGGGCCAACGTCCTGACTTTC. It is translated as CASLAVGRGTGANVLTF.

V usage is TRBV27 and J usage is TRBJ2-5; tentatively, D is TRBD1 or TRBD2 (6 bases each). The germline CDR1 and CDR2 sequences are MNHEY and SMNVEV (reference sequence). V was shortened by 2 bases and J by 3 bases, with 22 bases between the two germline ends. The CDR3 is 18 residues long. The CDR3 region has the DNA TGTGCCAGCAGTTTAGGGCTTAGGTCGGGGGCCACCAAAGAGACCCAGTACTTC. Translation: CASSLGLRSGATKETQYF.

This CDR3 is CAISPLVGLADEQYF. The CDR3 nucleotides are TGTGCCATCAGTCCCCTCGTGGGACTAGCTGACGAGCAGTACTTC. The gene calls are TRBV10-3 and TRBJ2-7; 9 bases agree with TRBD2. The CDR3 sequence is 15 residues long. The ends lost 5 bases at V and 5 bases at J; junction bases unmatched: 10. The germline CDR1 and CDR2 sequences are ENHRY and SYGVKD.

This chain joins TRBV7-2 and TRBJ2-1; 9 nucleotides agree with TRBD2. The length of the CDR3 is 17 residues. J was trimmed by 8 bases and V by 7 bases; bases with no gene match: 18. Germline-derived CDR1 and CDR2 are SGHTA and FQGNSA. The chain's CDR3 is CASTPRGGGAILDEQFF. The CDR3 DNA sequence: TGTGCCAGCACGCCCAGGGGCGGGGGGGCCATTCTCGATGAGCAGTTCTTC. The whole variable domain, remainder taken from reference TRBV7-2 and TRBJ2-1, is GAGVSQSPSNKVTEKGKDVELRCDPISGHTALYWYRQSLGQGLEFLIYFQGNSAPDKSGLPSDRFSAERTGGSVSTLTIQRTQQEDSAVYLCASTPRGGGAILDEQFFGPGTRLTVL.

The rearrangement uses TRBV12-5 and TRBJ2-5; D is ambiguous. The CDR3 runs 12 residues. Deletions cut 8 bases from V and 2 bases from J, with 9 bases between. CDR1 and CDR2 (germline): LGHNT, FRNRAP. The CDR3 sequence is CASLDHQETQYF. Here the CDR3 DNA reads TGTGCTAGTTTAGACCATCAAGAGACCCAGTACTTC. The variable domain in full, with the rest retrieved from reference TRBV12-5 and TRBJ2-5, is DARVTQTPRHKVTEMGQEVTMRCQPILGHNTVFWYRQTMMQGLELLAYFRNRAPLDDSGMPKDRFSAEMPDATLATLKIQPSEPRDSAVYFCASLDHQETQYFGPGTRLLVL.

The chain is built from TRBV4-2 and TRBJ1-6; D call uncertain. This CDR3 has 15 residues. The germline gives CDR1 LGHNA, CDR2 YNFKEQ. V lost 1 base and J 2 bases, leaving 6 bases between the germline ends. The CDR3 sequence is CASSQAIAYNSPLHF. The CDR3 DNA is TGTGCCAGCAGCCAAGCCATAGCCTATAATTCACCCCTCCACTTT.

The chain carries TRBV9 and TRBJ2-1; TRBD2 might be the D (7 bases). V lost 0 bases, J lost 6 bases, and 22 bases lay in between. CDR1 and CDR2 from the germline V gene are SGDLS and YYNGEE. This CDR3 comprises 18 residues. The CDR3: CASSVAGTMTGGLNEQFF. The CDR3 DNA sequence: TGTGCCAGCAGCGTAGCTGGGACCATGACGGGGGGCCTCAATGAGCAGTTCTTC.

This clonotype was observed a handful of times. This chain links TRBV7-9 with TRBJ2-1; D call uncertain. CDR3 size: 12 residues. V was clipped by 1 base and J by 6 bases, with 4 bases between them. Per germline, CDR1 SEHNR and CDR2 FQNEAQ (reference sequence). The CDR3 nucleotides read TGTGCCAGCAGCTTAGAATTCAATGAGCAGTTCTTC. Its translation: CASSLEFNEQFF. Full variable domain (rest looked up from reference TRBV7-9 and TRBJ2-1): DTGVSQNPRHKITKRGQNVTFRCDPISEHNRLYWYRQTLGQGPEFLTYFQNEAQLEKSRLLSDRFSAERPKGSFSTLEIQRTEQGDSAMYLCASSLEFNEQFFGPGTRLTVL.